Below are 22 T cell receptor beta chains sequenced from a single sample in a study of molecular identifiers for immune sequencing clone quantification (dated by TCRdb to the late 2010s). Receptor amplification or capture employed PCR. The reads were generated on an Illumina HiSeq 4000. Through fastp at Q25 and MiXCR, TCRdb rebuilt clones from the public reads, retaining in-frame beta chains. One record per CDR3 amino acid sequence lists the most common genes and DNA. In all, the sample holds 550,000 to 750,000 distinct CDR3 sequences, and nearly 20% of those were seen once. The ten largest clones add up to roughly 0.9% of the sample. The material sequenced was naive CD8+ T cells from blood, with Jurkat cell RNA spiked in. This sample's cell subset or site label indicates: FACS-sorted CD8+CD4-CCR7+CD45RA+ naive T cells. The receptors stem from a human donor in good health. Some libraries in this study had Jurkat cell RNA spiked in.

This clonotype was seen many times. This chain joins TRBV12-3 or TRBV12-4 and TRBJ1-5; D remains ambiguous. The ends were cut back, 5 bases at V and 3 bases at J, with 8 bases in the middle. The CDR3 loop spans 13 amino acids. CDR3 bases: TGTGCCAGCAGTCATCAGTACAATCAGCCCCAGCATTTT. Translation gives CASSHQYNQPQHF.

CDR3 nucleotide sequence: TGTGCCAGCAGGGGGACGTGTTACTACGAGCAGTACTTC. It encodes CASRGTCYYEQYF. This chain joins TRBV6-2 or TRBV6-3 and TRBJ2-7, with D perhaps assigned TRBD1 or TRBD2 (5 bases each). CDR3 length: 13 amino acids. Trimming left V 6 bases short and J 3 bases short, with 12 bases between. Per the germline V gene, CDR1 is MNHEY and CDR2 is SVGEGT.

Many counts were recorded for this clonotype. This sequence joins TRBV28 and TRBJ1-6; D is uncertain. CDR1 MDHEN and CDR2 SYDVKM come from the germline V gene. Trimming removed 7 bases at V and 0 bases at J, with 13 bases between. The CDR3 is 16 residues long. The CDR3, as DNA: TGTGCCAGCATCACGATCCGGAGCTCCTATAATTCACCCCTCCACTTT. It yields the protein CASITIRSSYNSPLHF.

This clonotype was counted at least ten times. The chain employs TRBV11-2 and TRBJ2-7; a possible D gene is TRBD1 (6 bases). V lost 6 bases to trimming and J lost 3 bases, with 15 bases between them. CDR3 length: 14 residues. The germline V gene has CDR1 SGHAT and CDR2 FQNNGV. CDR3 coding DNA: TGTGCCAGCAGAGTAGAACAGGGATACTACGAGCAGTACTTC. Amino acid sequence: CASRVEQGYYEQYF.

There are many counts of this clonotype. The gene calls are TRBV5-1 and TRBJ2-3; D gene unclear. Per germline, CDR1 SGHRS and CDR2 YFSETQ. This CDR3 contains 16 residues. Deletions cut 0 bases from V and 6 bases from J, with 17 bases between. CDR3 protein: CASSLVGGPLADTQYF. CDR3 DNA sequence: TGCGCCAGCAGCTTGGTGGGCGGTCCGTTGGCGGATACGCAGTATTTT.

Concerning this clonotype itself: This sequence may be a read error, since a much larger clone differs from it by one base. The chain uses TRBV27 and TRBJ2-7; D may be TRBD2 (6 bases). V lost 5 bases, J lost 9 bases, and 14 bases lay in between. The CDR3 is 12 residues long. Germline lookup yields CDR1 MNHEY and CDR2 SMNVEV (reference sequence). This CDR3 reads CASSHDGGRQYF. CDR3 nucleotide sequence: TGTGCCAGCAGTCACGACGGGGGTCGGCAGTACTTC.

The chain links TRBV29-1 to TRBJ2-7; maybe TRBD1 (6 bases). The CDR3 contains 13 residues. The ends were cut back, 4 bases at V and 3 bases at J, with 13 bases in the middle. CDR1 is SQVTM and CDR2 is ANQGSEA in the germline V gene. The DNA of the CDR3 is TGCAGCGTTGTGGGACAAGGAAGCTACGAGCAGTACTTC. It is translated as CSVVGQGSYEQYF.

To note about this clonotype: This may be a read error, as it is one base from a much larger clone. The chain employs TRBV12-3 or TRBV12-4 and TRBJ1-3, with no clear D. The CDR3 runs to 15 residues. The CDR3 coding sequence is TGTGCCAGCAGTCTCGGTGGCTACTCTGGAAACGCCATATATTTT. It is translated as CASSLGGYSGNAIYF.

CDR3 DNA: TGTGCCAGTACTCCGGGACTAGCGGGAGGCCACGAGCAGTACTTC. Its protein is CASTPGLAGGHEQYF. This chain uses TRBV19 with TRBJ2-7; 15 bases map to TRBD2. The CDR3 is 15 residues long. The germline V gene encodes CDR1 LNHDA and CDR2 SQIVND (reference sequence). V gave up 7 bases and J gave up 5 bases; unmatched junction bases: 6.

To note about this clonotype: It may be a read error: a sequence one base away is much more abundant. This chain joins TRBV14 and TRBJ2-3; perhaps TRBD1 as D (5 bases). CDR3 length: 16 residues. Per germline, CDR1 SGHDN and CDR2 FVKESK. With 3 bases removed from V and 4 bases from J, the gap between germline ends came to 17 bases. The CDR3, as DNA: TGTGCCAGCAGCCAGGCCCTGACAGTTTTAGCAGATACGCAGTATTTT. Its protein is CASSQALTVLADTQYF.

This clonotype was counted a few times. The conserved closing phenylalanine or tryptophan is absent in this CDR3, likely reflecting a read error. The gene calls are TRBV6-6 and TRBJ1-3, with TRBD1 as a possible D gene (5 bases). The CDR3 runs to 14 residues. V was clipped by 6 bases and J by 3 bases, with 12 bases between them. Germline V CDR1 and CDR2: MNHNY, SVGAGI (reference sequence). CDR3 coding DNA: TGTGCCAGCAGCCAGGAGGGACGTGGAAACACCATATATTCT. Translation gives CASSQEGRGNTIYS.

As for this clonotype: This may arise from a read error, as a much more abundant clone is one base away. The V gene is TRBV5-3, the J gene TRBJ2-7; 9 nucleotides agree with TRBD1. TRBV5-3 carries the ORF label, with uncertain function. CDR3 length equals 17 residues. The chain's CDR3 is CASSHSWGDRDPYEQHF. CDR3 nucleotides: TGTGCCAGCAGCCATTCCTGGGGGGACAGGGACCCCTACGAGCAGCACTTC.

This clonotype occurred many times. The chain couples TRBV20-1 to TRBJ2-3; D possibly matches TRBD1 or TRBD2 (6 bases each). CDR1 and CDR2 (germline): DFQATT, SNEGSKA (reference sequence). This CDR3 region has 14 residues. V dropped 3 bases and J dropped 8 bases, with 18 bases sitting between them. CDR3 residues: CSARGRGGGSTQYF. Written as DNA, the CDR3 is TGCAGTGCTAGGGGCAGGGGAGGAGGTTCTACGCAGTATTTT.

This clonotype was counted ten times or more. The chain has TRBV11-2 and TRBJ2-5; D perhaps matches TRBD1 (6 bases). Germline assignment: CDR1 SGHAT and CDR2 FQNNGV. The V end was cut by 3 bases, the J end by 2 bases, with 13 bases between. This CDR3 is 15 amino acids long. The DNA of the CDR3 is TGTGCCAGCAGCTTTATGGGGACATTGCAAGAGACCCAGTACTTC. Its protein is CASSFMGTLQETQYF.

This clonotype has a count of ten or more. The chain joins TRBV29-1 to TRBJ2-4; TRBD2 aligns across 10 bases. Looked up from germline, CDR1 is SQVTM and CDR2 is ANQGSEA. This CDR3 spans 13 amino acids. The V gene end was trimmed by 3 bases and the J gene end by 5 bases; junction bases not matched to a gene: 1. The CDR3 coding sequence is TGCAGCGTTGATGGGACTAGCGAAAACATTCAGTACTTC. Translated: CSVDGTSENIQYF.

This clonotype has at least ten counts. The V gene is TRBV27, the J gene TRBJ2-5; no clear D gene. The germline V gene has CDR1 MNHEY and CDR2 SMNVEV (reference sequence). Trimming stripped 4 bases from V and 9 bases from J, with 15 bases between. There are 13 residues in the CDR3. The CDR3 nucleotides read TGTGCCAGCAGTTCTACAAATCATTTCGCCCAGTACTTC. Amino acid sequence: CASSSTNHFAQYF.

This clonotype was found many times. This chain links TRBV5-1 with TRBJ1-5; tentative D call: TRBD1 (6 bases). There are 15 residues in the CDR3. Germline loops: CDR1 SGHRS, CDR2 YFSETQ. Trimming removed 4 bases at V and 6 bases at J, with 17 bases between. CDR3 protein: CASSPRGGGGQPQHF. Written as DNA, the CDR3 is TGCGCCAGCAGCCCCCGAGGGGGAGGGGGTCAGCCCCAGCATTTT.

Note on this clonotype: A much larger clone sits a single nucleotide away, making a read error possible. The gene calls are TRBV30 and TRBJ2-3; perhaps D is TRBD1 or TRBD2 (5 bases each). Germline values: CDR1 GTSNPN, CDR2 SVGIG (reference sequence). The V end lost 3 bases, the J end lost 6 bases, and 16 bases lay between the germline ends. The length of the CDR3 is 14 residues. CDR3 in DNA: TGTGCCTGGAGCCTCGGGCAGGGAGCCGATACGCAGTATTTT. Its protein product is CAWSLGQGADTQYF.

This clonotype was picked up a small number of times. This sequence joins TRBV5-1 and TRBJ2-7; no definite D call. The germline V gene encodes CDR1 SGHRS and CDR2 YFSETQ. This CDR3 has 15 residues. V gave up 2 bases and J gave up 0 bases, with 12 bases separating them. The CDR3 nucleotides read TGCGCCAGCAGCTTTGGACCGCCGGACTCCTACGAGCAGTACTTC. Amino acids: CASSFGPPDSYEQYF.

This clonotype was seen a few times. The chain uses TRBV6-1 and TRBJ1-5; 7 nucleotides align to TRBD1. The length of the CDR3 is 16 residues. Germline CDR1 MNHNS, CDR2 SASEGT. The V segment lost 8 bases and the J segment 0 bases; nucleotides outside the gene matches: 10. For the CDR3, the DNA is TGTGCCAGCGATACCGGGACAGTCTATAGCAATCAGCCCCAGCATTTT. Protein product: CASDTGTVYSNQPQHF.

The rearrangement links TRBV4-3 to TRBJ2-7; D is possibly TRBD1 (7 bases). The germline gives CDR1 LGHNA, CDR2 YSLEER. V lost 3 bases and J lost 2, with 17 bases in between. This CDR3 has 16 residues. CDR3 loop: CASSQGSGGGPYEQYF. The CDR3 DNA is TGCGCCAGCAGCCAGGGCTCAGGGGGAGGCCCCTACGAGCAGTACTTC.

Turning to this clonotype: A much larger clone lies one base from this, so it may be a read error. The chain joins TRBV3-1 to TRBJ2-3; 11 bases line up with TRBD2. CDR3 length equals 16 residues. CDR1 LGHDT and CDR2 YNNKEL come from the germline V gene (reference sequence). DNA of the CDR3: TGTGCCGGCAGCCCCACTAGCGGGAGAACCGGAGATACGCAGTATTTT. Its protein product is CAGSPTSGRTGDTQYF.